This entry lists 5 T cell receptor beta chains sequenced from one sample in a study of cytomegalovirus exposure and HLA in healthy donors. Generated by immunoSEQ multiplex PCR, the TCRdb table keeps only in-frame clones and is missing some. The data show under 80,000 clones, with approximately 95% seen just once and about 2.1% held by the top ten. The sequenced sample consisted of PBMCs. The receptor source for this set is a woman between 18 and 29 years old in good health and CMV-seronegative.

The genes are TRBV6-1 and TRBJ1-4; no firm D call. Germline-derived CDR1 and CDR2 are MNHNS and SASEGT. Trimming shortened V by 5 bases and J by 8 bases, and 12 bases separated the two germline ends. The CDR3 consists of 13 residues. The CDR3: CASSSTGGEKLFF. As DNA, the CDR3 is TGTGCCAGCAGTAGCACGGGAGGCGAAAAACTGTTTTTT.

This chain uses TRBV19 with TRBJ2-7; possibly TRBD1 for D (6 bases). The CDR3 runs 11 residues. V was shortened by 4 bases and J by 12 bases, with 13 bases between the two germline ends. CDR1 LNHDA and CDR2 SQIVND come from the germline V gene (reference sequence). The CDR3 nucleotides are TGTGCCAGTAGTAGCAAGGGGGTGACGTACTTC. Amino acids: CASSSKGVTYF.

This chain's CDR3 is CASSAPSGGTDTQYF. As DNA, the CDR3 is TGTGCCAGCAGTGCCCCTAGCGGGGGCACAGATACGCAGTATTTT. V usage is TRBV2 and J usage is TRBJ2-3; TRBD2 agrees at 9 bases. CDR1 is SNHLY and CDR2 is FYNNEI in the germline V gene. The junction had 3 bases not matched to a gene; V was cut back by 4 bases and J by 1 base. CDR3 length equals 15 residues.

The chain combines TRBV21-1 with TRBJ2-7; TRBD1 was called by the table and not checked on the DNA. TRBV21-1 corresponds to a pseudogene. The CDR3 extends over 13 amino acids. CDR3 region: CASGQVLSYEQYF. The DNA of the CDR3 is TGTGCCAGCGGACAGGTTCTCTCCTACGAGCAGTACTTC.

The genes are TRBV12-5 and TRBJ2-5; possible D gene TRBD2, 6 bases. The V end lost 7 bases, the J end lost 4 bases, and 10 bases lay between the germline ends. The CDR3 is 12 residues long. Germline assignment: CDR1 LGHNT and CDR2 FRNRAP. The CDR3 reads CASDVGGETQYF. The CDR3 DNA reads as TGTGCTAGTGATGTGGGGGGAGAGACCCAGTACTTC.